One T cell receptor (beta chain) is described in this entry. Its target is not known. Germline values: CDR1 MGHRA, CDR2 YSYEKL. V dropped 2 bases and J dropped 7 bases, with 26 bases sitting between them. The CDR3 totals 18 residues. This entry belongs to a study of PD-1 blockade in classical Hodgkin lymphoma. Every patient had relapsed following autologous stem cell transplantation, and cohorts differed in brentuximab vedotin exposure. The CD4+ T cells used were purified from thawed PBMCs through magnetic negative selection. Some clones are missing from TCRdb's copy, which holds only in-frame ones; the method was immunoSEQ multiplex PCR. The table shows around 12,000 clones, with roughly nine tenths occurring only once. Study-level findings and limits: Why the repertoires differ is still unclear, perhaps disease activity or prior therapy. Complete responders showed a baseline diversity that resembled the diversity of newly diagnosed patients.

V and J are TRBV4-1 and TRBJ2-5; the D gene is possibly TRBD2 (7 bases). The sequencing used CD4+ T cells from blood, collected at baseline. This TCR was recovered from a human donor with classical Hodgkin lymphoma. The CDR3 protein is CASSQTGGGHALRGTQYF. As DNA, the CDR3 is TGCGCCAGCAGCCAAACTGGGGGGGGCCATGCCCTCAGGGGGACCCAGTACTTC.